Below are 32 T cell receptor beta chains sequenced from a single sample in a study of blood T cell repertoires in COVID-19. The repertoire was sequenced with immunoSEQ multiplex PCR; TCRdb's copy has only in-frame clones and lacks some. The repertoire holds over 200,000 clones, about 89% seen once, with 4% to 6% in the top ten. Input material: peripheral blood. These receptors originate from a woman in her 40s with acute or convalescent COVID-19.

The chain has TRBV5-4 and TRBJ1-3; TRBD1 might be the D (6 bases). Germline loops: CDR1 SGHNT, CDR2 YYREEE (reference sequence). There are 16 residues in the CDR3. Between the trimmed V and J ends, which lost 4 bases and 3 bases, there was a span of 17 bases. The CDR3 region is CASSGTPTGYGNTIYF. The CDR3 DNA follows: TGTGCCAGCAGCGGAACACCTACAGGGTATGGAAACACCATATATTTT. Based on the CDR3 plus reference TRBV5-4 and TRBJ1-3, the full variable domain is ETGVTQSPTHLIKTRGQQVTLRCSSQSGHNTVSWYQQALGQGPQFIFQYYREEENGRGNFPPRFSGLQFPNYSSELNVNALELDDSALYLCASSGTPTGYGNTIYFGEGSWLTVV.

This chain joins TRBV2 and TRBJ1-5; D not certain. Trimming took 6 bases from V and 3 from J, leaving 15 bases between them. There are 15 residues in the CDR3. CDR1 is SNHLY, CDR2 FYNNEI, per germline. DNA of the CDR3: TGTGCCAGCAGCCTGATTCTCGGGGTCAATCAGCCCCAGCATTTT. As protein: CASSLILGVNQPQHF.

The J gene is TRBJ2-3, the V gene TRBV23-1; TRBD2 matches at 14 bases. TRBV23-1 falls under the ORF class, with uncertain function. The CDR3 spans 19 residues. With V trimmed by 6 bases and J by 0 bases, 11 bases remained unmatched. In DNA, the CDR3 is TGCGCCAGCAGGGGACTAGCGGGGGCCCTCTACCCTAGCACAGATACGCAGTATTTT. As protein: CASRGLAGALYPSTDTQYF.

This chain joins TRBV9 and TRBJ1-1; a possible D gene is TRBD1 (6 bases). The germline gives CDR1 SGDLS, CDR2 YYNGEE. V was pared by 4 bases and J by 5 bases, with 12 bases between. There are 13 residues in the CDR3. CDR3 sequence: CASSQGFQTEAFF. The CDR3 region has the DNA TGTGCCAGCAGCCAGGGGTTTCAGACTGAAGCTTTCTTT.

This clone was seen once. The rearrangement joins TRBV19 to TRBJ1-1, with 10 bases that match TRBD1. Trimming took 8 bases from V and 6 from J; bases not matched to a gene: 3. There are 12 residues in the CDR3. Germline-derived CDR1 and CDR2 are LNHDA and SQIVND (reference sequence). CDR3 protein: CASRDRGPEAFF. The CDR3 bases are TGTGCCAGTCGGGACAGGGGCCCTGAAGCTTTCTTT.

This clone appeared a single time. This chain connects TRBV3-1 (or the pseudogene TRBV3-2) to TRBJ2-2; 9 positions agree with TRBD1. J was trimmed by 5 bases and V by 2 bases; bases with no gene match: 6. Germline CDR1 and CDR2: LGHDT and YNNKEL (reference sequence). The CDR3 length is 16 residues. CDR3 sequence: CASSQWDRALTGELFF. The CDR3 DNA follows: TGTGCCAGCAGCCAATGGGACAGGGCGCTTACCGGGGAGCTGTTTTTT.

The genes are TRBV5-1 and TRBJ1-1, with 8 nucleotides matching TRBD1. In germline, CDR1 is SGHRS, CDR2 YFSETQ. The ends lost 3 bases at V and 6 bases at J; junction bases unmatched: 7. This CDR3 has 14 amino acids. CDR3 sequence reads: CASSSLQGEAEAFF. DNA of the CDR3: TGCGCCAGCAGCTCCCTACAGGGGGAAGCTGAAGCTTTCTTT.

This sequence joins TRBV20-1 and TRBJ2-3, with 12 bases fitting TRBD2. CDR1 and CDR2 (germline): DFQATT, SNEGSKA (reference sequence). This CDR3 is built from 18 residues. V shed 3 bases and J 0 bases; nucleotides not matched to a gene: 10. The CDR3 reads CSASKTSGGLTSTDTQYF. DNA for the CDR3: TGCAGTGCTAGTAAGACTAGCGGGGGCCTCACTAGCACAGATACGCAGTATTTT.

The chain links TRBV29-1 to TRBJ2-2; 7 positions match TRBD2. Per germline, CDR1 SQVTM and CDR2 ANQGSEA. V dropped 5 bases and J dropped 1; count of bases not matched to a gene: 10. This CDR3 is built from 16 residues. DNA for the CDR3: TGCAGCGTTAGAGGTCCGCTAGCGGAGAACACCGGGGAGCTGTTTTTT. Its protein is CSVRGPLAENTGELFF.

This clone has a single count. The chain has TRBV30 and TRBJ1-1, with D perhaps matching TRBD1 (5 bases). V lost 4 bases and J lost 4, with 16 bases in between. Germline-derived CDR1 and CDR2 are GTSNPN and SVGIG (reference sequence). The CDR3 spans 14 residues. CDR3 in amino acids: CAWTRGDWGTEAFF. Written as DNA, the CDR3 is TGTGCCTGGACCCGGGGGGATTGGGGCACTGAAGCTTTCTTT.

The V gene is TRBV7-3, the J gene TRBJ2-5; D possibly corresponds to TRBD2 (5 bases). Trimming pared 3 bases from V and 5 bases from J, leaving 10 bases between. CDR1 is SGHTA, CDR2 FQGTGA, per germline. The CDR3 loop spans 13 amino acids. DNA for the CDR3: TGTGCCAGCAGCTTGAACGGGGAGGAGACCCAGTACTTC. It translates to CASSLNGEETQYF. The full variable domain, rest sourced from reference TRBV7-3 and TRBJ2-5, is GAGVSQTPSNKVTEKGKYVELRCDPISGHTALYWYRQSLGQGPEFLIYFQGTGAADDSGLPNDRFFAVRPEGSVSTLKIQRTERGDSAVYLCASSLNGEETQYFGPGTRLLVL.

This clone was seen more than once but under ten times. The rearrangement uses TRBV2 and TRBJ2-2; unclear D gene. This CDR3 region has 13 residues. CDR1 and CDR2 from the germline V gene are SNHLY and FYNNEI. With 7 bases removed from V and 1 base from J, the gap between germline ends came to 7 bases. This CDR3 is CASNPGNTGELFF. The CDR3 nucleotides read TGTGCCAGCAATCCCGGGAACACCGGGGAGCTGTTTTTT.

The count of this clone is one. CDR3 protein: CASSELASGVEETQYF. DNA of the CDR3: TGTGCCAGCAGTGAACTGGCTAGCGGGGTAGAAGAGACCCAGTACTTC. The chain links TRBV25-1 to TRBJ2-5; 9 positions match TRBD2. The V and J ends lost 2 bases and 3 bases, in that order; junction bases with no gene match: 7. The CDR3 loop spans 16 amino acids. Germline V gene sequence: CDR1 MGHDK, CDR2 SYGVNS.

The chain uses TRBV3-1 (or the pseudogene TRBV3-2) and TRBJ1-2; weak D call: TRBD1 (5 bases). In germline, CDR1 is LGHDT, CDR2 YNNKEL (reference sequence). The CDR3 is made up of 15 amino acids. V lost 1 base and J lost 2, with 11 bases in between. CDR3 nucleotide sequence: TGTGCCAGCAGCCAAGTAGGGAAGGGGAACTATGGCTACACCTTC. This encodes CASSQVGKGNYGYTF.

The CDR3 loop reads CASSPSGAGGYSYNEQFF. The CDR3 DNA reads TGTGCCAGCAGCCCCTCCGGGGCGGGGGGCTACTCCTACAATGAGCAGTTCTTC. The J gene is TRBJ2-1, the V gene TRBV13; 8 bases align to TRBD2. V shed 5 bases, J shed 0 bases, and the junction held 12 bases outside the gene matches. Germline V lookup: CDR1 PRHDT, CDR2 FYEKMQ (reference sequence). The CDR3 length is 18 residues.

This clone was seen a few times. The V call is TRBV6-6, the J call TRBJ1-1, with no clear D. The germline gives CDR1 MNHNY, CDR2 SVGAGI (reference sequence). This CDR3 comprises 16 residues. The germline V and J ends were trimmed by 3 bases and 3 bases, with 17 bases remaining between them. CDR3 in DNA: TGTGCCAGCAGTTATCCAATCGGGAGCTGGGACACTGAAGCTTTCTTT. Its translation is CASSYPIGSWDTEAFF.

This clone appeared a single time. The chain employs TRBV30 and TRBJ1-1, with TRBD1 identical over 8 bases. The V segment lost 5 bases and the J segment 1 base; nucleotides outside the gene matches: 0. The CDR3 is 12 amino acids. Per the germline V gene, CDR1 is GTSNPN and CDR2 is SVGIG (reference sequence). The CDR3 loop is CAWGQGNTEAFF. The CDR3 nucleotides read TGTGCCTGGGGACAGGGGAACACTGAAGCTTTCTTT.

V usage is TRBV3-1 (or the pseudogene TRBV3-2) and J usage is TRBJ2-3; TRBD1 matches 7 bases. The J segment lost 11 bases and the V segment lost 3 bases, leaving 8 bases of the junction unmatched. The CDR3 sequence is 13 residues long. Germline V gene sequence: CDR1 LGHDT, CDR2 YNNKEL (reference sequence). CDR3 nucleotide sequence: TGTGCCAGCAGCCAGGAGTCCAGGACAGGGCAGTATTTT. This gives the protein CASSQESRTGQYF.

This sequence joins TRBV29-1 and TRBJ2-2, with 8 bases lining up with TRBD1. Germline CDR1 and CDR2: SQVTM and ANQGSEA. With V trimmed by 5 bases and J by 3 bases, 2 bases remained unmatched. CDR3 length: 13 amino acids. Here the CDR3 reads CSVPTGDTGELFF. The DNA for the CDR3 is TGCAGCGTTCCGACAGGGGACACCGGGGAGCTGTTTTTT.

The rearrangement joins TRBV3-1 (or the pseudogene TRBV3-2) to TRBJ2-1, with D hard to call. V was clipped by 0 bases and J by 10 bases, with 4 bases between them. The CDR3 is made up of 11 amino acids. Germline V gives CDR1 LGHDT, CDR2 YNNKEL (reference sequence). DNA for the CDR3: TGTGCCAGCAGCCAAGAAACAGAGCAGTTCTTC. Translation gives CASSQETEQFF.

The rearrangement uses TRBV7-3 and TRBJ2-5; weak D call: TRBD1 (5 bases). This CDR3 comprises 15 residues. Per germline, CDR1 SGHTA and CDR2 FQGTGA. The V end was cut by 5 bases, the J end by 2 bases, with 15 bases between. The CDR3 nucleotides read TGTGCCAGCAGCCCCCGTTGGGGCCCTCAAGAGACCCAGTACTTC. Residues: CASSPRWGPQETQYF.

The chain uses TRBV10-2 and TRBJ1-1, with D tentatively TRBD1 (6 bases). CDR1 and CDR2 (germline): WSHSY, SAAADI. The CDR3 is 14 amino acids. The ends were cut back, 6 bases at V and 1 base at J, with 12 bases in the middle. This CDR3 reads CASSRDTQNTEAFF. CDR3 coding DNA: TGCGCCAGCAGCAGGGACACTCAGAACACTGAAGCTTTCTTT.

The V call is TRBV5-1, the J call TRBJ1-5; D is perhaps TRBD1 (6 bases). Trimming removed 4 bases from V and 6 bases from J, with 23 bases in between. This CDR3 has 17 amino acids. In germline, CDR1 is SGHRS, CDR2 YFSETQ. The CDR3, as DNA: TGCGCCAGCAGCCCTTCCCCTTACAGGGAGGGTCCTCAGCCCCAGCATTTT. This gives the protein CASSPSPYREGPQPQHF.

The gene calls are TRBV29-1 and TRBJ2-6; D is unresolved. Trimming took 4 bases from V and 0 from J, leaving 7 bases between them. CDR1 is SQVTM, CDR2 ANQGSEA, per germline. There are 14 residues in the CDR3. CDR3 coding DNA: TGCAGCGTTGCCAGTTTCTCTGGGGCCAACGTCCTGACTTTC. Amino acid sequence: CSVASFSGANVLTF. Supplemented by reference TRBV29-1 and TRBJ2-6, the full variable domain reads SAVISQKPSRDICQRGTSLTIQCQVDSQVTMMFWYRQQPGQSLTLIATANQGSEATYESGFVIDKFPISRPNLTFSTLTVSNMSPEDSSIYLCSVASFSGANVLTFGAGSRLTVL.

The rearrangement uses TRBV7-3 and TRBJ1-6, with TRBD1 matching 8 bases. The CDR3 runs to 16 residues. The V and J ends lost 2 bases and 7 bases, in that order; junction bases with no gene match: 7. Germline V gene sequence: CDR1 SGHTA, CDR2 FQGTGA. CDR3 in DNA: TGTGCCAGCAGCTTACTAGGACAGGGCCTCAATTCACCCCTCCACTTT. Protein product: CASSLLGQGLNSPLHF.

The chain carries TRBV2 and TRBJ2-1; 8 bases line up with TRBD1. The CDR3 runs 14 residues. Germline-derived CDR1 and CDR2 are SNHLY and FYNNEI. V lost 8 bases and J lost 8; bases outside the gene matches: 11. In DNA form, the CDR3 reads TGTGCCAGCCTTTCCCAGGGGGCAGGGCATGAGCAGTTCTTC. This translates into CASLSQGAGHEQFF.

V and J are TRBV7-3 and TRBJ1-5, with TRBD1 identical over 9 bases. The CDR3 runs to 17 residues. Trimming took 5 bases from V and 7 from J; bases not matched to a gene: 15. Germline CDR1 reads SGHTA; CDR2 reads FQGTGA. The CDR3 nucleotides read TGTGCCAGCAGCCGACCCCTGAGGACAGGGGAGGGCCAGCCCCAGCATTTT. It is translated as CASSRPLRTGEGQPQHF.

This clone is a singleton in its sample. The chain combines TRBV5-1 with TRBJ1-1, with 8 bases aligning to TRBD1. The CDR3 has 15 residues. Germline lookup yields CDR1 SGHRS and CDR2 YFSETQ. With 4 bases clipped from V and 3 bases from J, the junction kept 8 bases outside the gene matches. CDR3: CASSTRQGMDTEAFF. The CDR3 nucleotides are TGCGCCAGCAGCACCCGACAGGGGATGGACACTGAAGCTTTCTTT. Looking up the rest from reference TRBV5-1 and TRBJ1-1 gives the full variable domain: KAGVTQTPRYLIKTRGQQVTLSCSPISGHRSVSWYQQTPGQGLQFLFEYFSETQRNKGNFPGRFSGRQFSNSRSEMNVSTLELGDSALYLCASSTRQGMDTEAFFGQGTRLTVV.

V gene TRBV5-4 combines with J gene TRBJ2-2; perhaps TRBD1 as D (6 bases). The V gene's germline CDR1 is SGHNT and CDR2 YYREEE (reference sequence). Trimming stripped 0 bases from V and 4 bases from J, with 13 bases between. The CDR3 runs to 16 residues. The CDR3 DNA follows: TGTGCCAGCAGCTTGGCACAGGGAATTGGCACCGGGGAGCTGTTTTTT. This sequence encodes CASSLAQGIGTGELFF. The entire variable domain, with the rest obtained from reference TRBV5-4 and TRBJ2-2, is as follows: ETGVTQSPTHLIKTRGQQVTLRCSSQSGHNTVSWYQQALGQGPQFIFQYYREEENGRGNFPPRFSGLQFPNYSSELNVNALELDDSALYLCASSLAQGIGTGELFFGEGSRLTVL.

The chain couples TRBV2 to TRBJ2-7, with TRBD1 as a possible D gene (5 bases). Germline V gives CDR1 SNHLY, CDR2 FYNNEI. The V end was cut by 8 bases, the J end by 0 bases, with 14 bases between. This CDR3 spans 14 amino acids. The CDR3 loop reads CASGAEYSSYEQYV. In DNA form, the CDR3 reads TGTGCCAGCGGGGCAGAATACAGCTCCTACGAGCAGTACGTC.

The genes are TRBV4-1 and TRBJ2-4; D possibly corresponds to TRBD2 (5 bases). V dropped 1 base and J dropped 2 bases, with 9 bases sitting between them. This CDR3 region has 15 residues. Germline V lookup: CDR1 MGHRA, CDR2 YSYEKL. The CDR3 DNA sequence: TGCGCCAGCAGCCAAGTTCCGGGATCCAAAAACATTCAGTACTTC. Its protein product is CASSQVPGSKNIQYF.

The chain recombines TRBV5-1 with TRBJ1-2, with D possibly matching TRBD1 (5 bases). CDR1 and CDR2 (germline): SGHRS, YFSETQ. The CDR3 consists of 16 residues. The ends were cut back, 4 bases at V and 0 bases at J, with 16 bases in the middle. The CDR3 is CASSLNQGKANYGYTF. The CDR3 nucleotides read TGCGCCAGCAGCCTGAACCAGGGTAAAGCTAACTATGGCTACACCTTC.